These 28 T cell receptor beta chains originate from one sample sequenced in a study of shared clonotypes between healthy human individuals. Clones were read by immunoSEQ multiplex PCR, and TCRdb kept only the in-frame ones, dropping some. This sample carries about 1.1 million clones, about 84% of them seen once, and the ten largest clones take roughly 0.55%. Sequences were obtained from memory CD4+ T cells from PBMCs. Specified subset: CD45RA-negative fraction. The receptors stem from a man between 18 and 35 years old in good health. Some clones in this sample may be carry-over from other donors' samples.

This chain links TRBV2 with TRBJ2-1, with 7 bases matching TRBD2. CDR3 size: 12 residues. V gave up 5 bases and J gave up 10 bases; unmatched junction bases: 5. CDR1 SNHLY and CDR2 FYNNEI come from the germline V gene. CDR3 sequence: CASSRRGIEQFF. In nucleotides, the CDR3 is TGTGCCAGCAGTAGGCGGGGGATAGAGCAGTTCTTC.

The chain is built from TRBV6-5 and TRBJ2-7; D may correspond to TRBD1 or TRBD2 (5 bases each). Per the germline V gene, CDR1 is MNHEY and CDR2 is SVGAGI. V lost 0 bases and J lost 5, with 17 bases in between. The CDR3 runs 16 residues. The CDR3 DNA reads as TGTGCCAGCAGTTACTCCACCGGGACCCTTGCGAACGAGCAGTACTTC. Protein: CASSYSTGTLANEQYF.

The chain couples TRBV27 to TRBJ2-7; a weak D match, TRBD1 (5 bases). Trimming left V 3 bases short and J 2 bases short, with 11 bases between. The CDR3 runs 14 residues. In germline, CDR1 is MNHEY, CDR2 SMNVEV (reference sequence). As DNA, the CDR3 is TGTGCCAGCAGTTTGAGAGCAGGGACCTACGAGCAGTACTTC. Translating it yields CASSLRAGTYEQYF.

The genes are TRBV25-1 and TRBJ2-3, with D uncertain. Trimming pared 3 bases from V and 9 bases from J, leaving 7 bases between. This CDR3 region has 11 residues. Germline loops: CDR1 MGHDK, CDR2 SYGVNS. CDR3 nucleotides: TGTGCCAGCAGTGAGTTTGGAACGCAGTATTTT. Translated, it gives CASSEFGTQYF. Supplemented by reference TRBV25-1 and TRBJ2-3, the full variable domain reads EADIYQTPRYLVIGTGKKITLECSQTMGHDKMYWYQQDPGMELHLIHYSYGVNSTEKGDLSSESTVSRIRTEHFPLTLESARPSHTSQYLCASSEFGTQYFGPGTRLTVL.

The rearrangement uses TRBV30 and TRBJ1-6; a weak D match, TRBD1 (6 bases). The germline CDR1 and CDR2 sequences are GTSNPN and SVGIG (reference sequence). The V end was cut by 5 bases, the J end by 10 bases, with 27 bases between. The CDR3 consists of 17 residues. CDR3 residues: CAWASSRSDSLHSPLHF. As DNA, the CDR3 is TGTGCCTGGGCCTCGAGCAGGTCGGACAGTCTTCACTCACCCCTCCACTTT. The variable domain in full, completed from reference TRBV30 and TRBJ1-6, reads SQTIHQWPATLVQPVGSPLSLECTVEGTSNPNLYWYRQAAGRGLQLLFYSVGIGQISSEVPQNLSASRPQDRQFILSSKKLLLSDSGFYLCAWASSRSDSLHSPLHFGNGTRLTVT.

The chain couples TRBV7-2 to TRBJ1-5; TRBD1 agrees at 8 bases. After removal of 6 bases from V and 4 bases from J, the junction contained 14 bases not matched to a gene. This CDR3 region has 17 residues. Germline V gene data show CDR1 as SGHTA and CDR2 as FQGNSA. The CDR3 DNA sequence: TGTGCCAGCAGTTATGGACAGGGAGGGTGGTCTAATCAGCCCCAGCATTTT. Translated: CASSYGQGGWSNQPQHF.

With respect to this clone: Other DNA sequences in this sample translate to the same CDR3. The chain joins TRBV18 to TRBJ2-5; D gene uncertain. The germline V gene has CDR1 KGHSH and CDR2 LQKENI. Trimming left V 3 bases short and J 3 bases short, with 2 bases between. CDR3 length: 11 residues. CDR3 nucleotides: TGTGCCAGCTCACCTGAAGAGACCCAGTACTTC. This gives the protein CASSPEETQYF. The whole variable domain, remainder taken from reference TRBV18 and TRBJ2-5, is NAGVMQNPRHLVRRRGQEARLRCSPMKGHSHVYWYRQLPEEGLKFMVYLQKENIIDESGMPKERFSAEFPKEGPSILRIQQVVRGDSAAYFCASSPEETQYFGPGTRLLVL.

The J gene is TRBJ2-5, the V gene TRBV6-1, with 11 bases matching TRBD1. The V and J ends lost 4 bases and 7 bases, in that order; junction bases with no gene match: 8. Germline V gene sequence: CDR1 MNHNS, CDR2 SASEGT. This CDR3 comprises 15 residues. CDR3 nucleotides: TGTGCCAGCAGTGCCGGACAGGGGGCTCTGTGGACCCAGTACTTC. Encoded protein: CASSAGQGALWTQYF.

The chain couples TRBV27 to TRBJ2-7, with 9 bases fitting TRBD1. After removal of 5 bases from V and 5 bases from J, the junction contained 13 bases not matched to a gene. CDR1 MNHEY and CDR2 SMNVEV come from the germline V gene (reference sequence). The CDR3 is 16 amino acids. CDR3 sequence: CASSQRSTGGADEQYF. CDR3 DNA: TGTGCCAGCAGTCAAAGATCGACAGGGGGGGCGGACGAGCAGTACTTC.

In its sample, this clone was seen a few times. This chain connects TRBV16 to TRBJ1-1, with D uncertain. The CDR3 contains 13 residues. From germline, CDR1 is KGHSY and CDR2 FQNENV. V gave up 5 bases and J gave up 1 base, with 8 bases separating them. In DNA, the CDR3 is TGTGCCAGCAGCAACAAGTGGAACACTGAAGCTTTCTTT. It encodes CASSNKWNTEAFF.

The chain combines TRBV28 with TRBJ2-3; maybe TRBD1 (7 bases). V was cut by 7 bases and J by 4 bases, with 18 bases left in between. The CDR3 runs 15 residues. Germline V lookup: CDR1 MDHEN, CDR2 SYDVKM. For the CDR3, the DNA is TGTGCCAGCAACATAGGAGGGGGCCGGGCAGATACGCAGTATTTT. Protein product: CASNIGGGRADTQYF.

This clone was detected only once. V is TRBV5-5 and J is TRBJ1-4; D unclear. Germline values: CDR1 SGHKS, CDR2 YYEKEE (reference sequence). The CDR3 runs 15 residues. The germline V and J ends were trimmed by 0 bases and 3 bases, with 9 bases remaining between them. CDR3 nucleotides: TGTGCCAGCAGCTTGGCCGGGGAGTCTAATGAAAAACTGTTTTTT. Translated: CASSLAGESNEKLFF. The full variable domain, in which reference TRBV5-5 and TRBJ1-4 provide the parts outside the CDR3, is DAGVTQSPTHLIKTRGQQVTLRCSPISGHKSVSWYQQVLGQGPQFIFQYYEKEERGRGNFPDRFSARQFPNYSSELNVNALLLGDSALYLCASSLAGESNEKLFFGSGTQLSVL.

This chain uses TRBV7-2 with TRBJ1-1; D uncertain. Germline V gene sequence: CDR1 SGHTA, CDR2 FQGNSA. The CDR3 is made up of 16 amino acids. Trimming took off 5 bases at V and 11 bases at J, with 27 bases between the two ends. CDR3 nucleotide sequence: TGTGCCAGCAGCCCCGACTTTCCGGGGTGGTTAGGATTGGCTTTCTTT. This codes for CASSPDFPGWLGLAFF.

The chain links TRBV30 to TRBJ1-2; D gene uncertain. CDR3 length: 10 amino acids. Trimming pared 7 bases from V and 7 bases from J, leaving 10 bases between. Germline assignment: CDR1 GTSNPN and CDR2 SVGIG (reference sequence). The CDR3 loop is CALGETGYTF. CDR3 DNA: TGTGCCTTGGGAGAAACTGGCTACACCTTC. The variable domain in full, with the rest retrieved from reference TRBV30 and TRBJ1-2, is SQTIHQWPATLVQPVGSPLSLECTVEGTSNPNLYWYRQAAGRGLQLLFYSVGIGQISSEVPQNLSASRPQDRQFILSSKKLLLSDSGFYLCALGETGYTFGSGTRLTVV.

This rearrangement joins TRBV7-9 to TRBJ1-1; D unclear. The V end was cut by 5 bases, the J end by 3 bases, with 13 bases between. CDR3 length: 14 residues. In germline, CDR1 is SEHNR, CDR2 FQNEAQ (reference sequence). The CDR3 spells CASSHGSGDTEAFF. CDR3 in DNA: TGTGCCAGCAGCCACGGGAGCGGGGACACTGAAGCTTTCTTT.

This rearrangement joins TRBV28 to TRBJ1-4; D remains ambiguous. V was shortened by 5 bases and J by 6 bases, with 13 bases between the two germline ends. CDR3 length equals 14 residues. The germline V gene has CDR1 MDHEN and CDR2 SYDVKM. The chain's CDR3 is CASSPWEADEKLFF. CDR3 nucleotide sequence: TGTGCCAGCAGTCCCTGGGAGGCGGATGAAAAACTGTTTTTT.

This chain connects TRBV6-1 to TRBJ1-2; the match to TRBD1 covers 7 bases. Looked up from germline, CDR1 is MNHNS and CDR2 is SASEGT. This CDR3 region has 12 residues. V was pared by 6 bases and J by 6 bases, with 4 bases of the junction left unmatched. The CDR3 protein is CASSPTGDGYTF. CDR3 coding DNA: TGTGCCAGCAGCCCTACAGGGGATGGCTACACCTTC.

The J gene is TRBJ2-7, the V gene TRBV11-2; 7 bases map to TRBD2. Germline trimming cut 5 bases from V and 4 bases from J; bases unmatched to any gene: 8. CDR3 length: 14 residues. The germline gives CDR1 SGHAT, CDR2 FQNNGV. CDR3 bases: TGTGCCAGCAGCAACCAGCGGGACTTATACGAGCAGTACTTC. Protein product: CASSNQRDLYEQYF.

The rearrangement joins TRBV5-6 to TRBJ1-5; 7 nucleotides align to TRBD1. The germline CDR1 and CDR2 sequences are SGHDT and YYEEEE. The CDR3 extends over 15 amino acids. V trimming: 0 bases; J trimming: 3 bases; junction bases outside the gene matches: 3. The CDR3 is CASSLGQGINQPQHF. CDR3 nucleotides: TGTGCCAGCAGCTTGGGACAGGGAATCAATCAGCCCCAGCATTTT. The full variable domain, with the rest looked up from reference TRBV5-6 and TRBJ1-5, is DAGVTQSPTHLIKTRGQQVTLRCSPKSGHDTVSWYQQALGQGPQFIFQYYEEEERQRGNFPDRFSGHQFPNYSSELNVNALLLGDSALYLCASSLGQGINQPQHFGDGTRLSIL.

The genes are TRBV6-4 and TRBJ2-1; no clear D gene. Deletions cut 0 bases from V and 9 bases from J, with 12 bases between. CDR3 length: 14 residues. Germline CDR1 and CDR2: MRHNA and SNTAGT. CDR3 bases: TGTGCCAGCAGTGACTCCCCGGGTTTGGGTGAGCAGTTCTTC. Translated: CASSDSPGLGEQFF.

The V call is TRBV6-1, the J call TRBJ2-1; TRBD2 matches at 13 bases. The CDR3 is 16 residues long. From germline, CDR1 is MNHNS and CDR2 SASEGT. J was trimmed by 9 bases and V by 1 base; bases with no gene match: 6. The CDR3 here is CASSEGGTSGTREQFF. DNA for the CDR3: TGTGCCAGCAGTGAAGGGGGGACTAGCGGGACGCGTGAGCAGTTCTTC.

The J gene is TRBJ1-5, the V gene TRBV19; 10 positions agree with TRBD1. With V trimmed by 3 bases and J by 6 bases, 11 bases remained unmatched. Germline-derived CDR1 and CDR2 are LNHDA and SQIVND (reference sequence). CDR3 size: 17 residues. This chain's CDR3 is CASSIPGQGTRPQPQHF. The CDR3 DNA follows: TGTGCCAGTAGTATTCCGGGACAGGGGACTCGGCCTCAGCCCCAGCATTTT.

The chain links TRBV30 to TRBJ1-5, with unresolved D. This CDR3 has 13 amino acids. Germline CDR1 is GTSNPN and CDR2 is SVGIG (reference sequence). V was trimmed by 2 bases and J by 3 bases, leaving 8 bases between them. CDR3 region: CAWSRRLNQPQHF. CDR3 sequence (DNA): TGTGCCTGGAGTCGTCGTCTCAATCAGCCCCAGCATTTT.

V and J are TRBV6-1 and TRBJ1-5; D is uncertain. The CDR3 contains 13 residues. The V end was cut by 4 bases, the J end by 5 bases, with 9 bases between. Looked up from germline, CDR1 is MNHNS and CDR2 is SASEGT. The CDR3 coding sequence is TGTGCCAGCAGTGTCTACAGAGATCAGCCCCAGCATTTT. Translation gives CASSVYRDQPQHF.

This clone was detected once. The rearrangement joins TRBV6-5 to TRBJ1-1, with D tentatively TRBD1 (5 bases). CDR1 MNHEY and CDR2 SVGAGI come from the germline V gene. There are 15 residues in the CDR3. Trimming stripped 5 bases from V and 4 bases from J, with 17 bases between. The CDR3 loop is CASSPRRGGGTEAFF. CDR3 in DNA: TGTGCCAGCAGTCCCCGCCGGGGGGGAGGCACTGAAGCTTTCTTT.

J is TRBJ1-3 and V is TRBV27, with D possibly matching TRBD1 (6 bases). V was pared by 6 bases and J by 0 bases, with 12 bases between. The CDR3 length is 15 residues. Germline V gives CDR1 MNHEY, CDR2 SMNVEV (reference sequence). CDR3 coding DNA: TGTGCCAGCAGCCCGACGGGACACTCTGGAAACACCATATATTTT. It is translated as CASSPTGHSGNTIYF.

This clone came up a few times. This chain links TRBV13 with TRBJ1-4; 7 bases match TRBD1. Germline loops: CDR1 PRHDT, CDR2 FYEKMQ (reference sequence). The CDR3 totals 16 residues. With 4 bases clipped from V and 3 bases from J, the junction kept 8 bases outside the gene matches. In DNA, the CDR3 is TGTGCCAGCAGCTCACAGGGGAGTGCGGCTAATGAAAAACTGTTTTTT. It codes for CASSSQGSAANEKLFF.

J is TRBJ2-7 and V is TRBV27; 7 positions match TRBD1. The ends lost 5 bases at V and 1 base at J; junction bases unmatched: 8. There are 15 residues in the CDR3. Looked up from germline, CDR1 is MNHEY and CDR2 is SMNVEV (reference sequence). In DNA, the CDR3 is TGTGCCAGCAGTCAGACGGACAGGTTATCCTACGAGCAGTACTTC. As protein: CASSQTDRLSYEQYF.